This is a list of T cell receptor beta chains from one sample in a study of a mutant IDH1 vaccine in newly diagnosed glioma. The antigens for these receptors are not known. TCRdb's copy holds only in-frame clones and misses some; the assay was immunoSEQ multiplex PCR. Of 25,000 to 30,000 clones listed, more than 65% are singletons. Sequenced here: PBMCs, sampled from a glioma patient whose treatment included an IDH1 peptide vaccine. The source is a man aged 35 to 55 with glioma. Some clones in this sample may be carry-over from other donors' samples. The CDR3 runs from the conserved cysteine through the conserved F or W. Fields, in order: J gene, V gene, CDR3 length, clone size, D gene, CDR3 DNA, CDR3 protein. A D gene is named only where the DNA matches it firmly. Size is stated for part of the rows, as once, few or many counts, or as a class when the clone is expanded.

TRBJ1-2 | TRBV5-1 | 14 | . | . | TGCGCCAGCAGCCCCGCGGCGGCTAACTATGGCTACACCTTC | CASSPAAANYGYTF
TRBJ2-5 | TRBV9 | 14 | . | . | TGTGCCAGCAGCGCGGGAAACGCCCGGGGGACCCAGTACTTC | CASSAGNARGTQYF
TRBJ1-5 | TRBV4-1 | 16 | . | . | TGCGCCAGCAGCCAATACCCAGGGGATAGCAATCAGCCCCAGCATTTT | CASSQYPGDSNQPQHF
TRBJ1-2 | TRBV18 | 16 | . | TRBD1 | TGTGCCAGCTCAAGGGACAGGGCTGGGGGAAACTATGGCTACACCTTC | CASSRDRAGGNYGYTF
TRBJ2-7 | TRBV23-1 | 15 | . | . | TGCGCCAGCAGTCAATCTCGACTTTTAATCTACGAGCAGTACTTC | CASSQSRLLIYEQYF
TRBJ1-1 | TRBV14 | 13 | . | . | TGTGCCAGCAGCCAAGTTGCTGACACTGAAGCTTTCTTT | CASSQVADTEAFF
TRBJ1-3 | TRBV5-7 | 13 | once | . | TGTGCCAGCAACCGACAGATTGGAAACACCATATATTTT | CASNRQIGNTIYF
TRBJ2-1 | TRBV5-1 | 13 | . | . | TGCGCCAGCAGCCCCGCCCAGAGGAATGAGCAGTTCTTC | CASSPAQRNEQFF
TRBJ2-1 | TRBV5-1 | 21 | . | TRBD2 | TGCGCCAGCAGCTTGGCCGGCAAGCTGGGACTACCGGGCGGGGAACACAATGAGCAGTTCTTC | CASSLAGKLGLPGGEHNEQFF
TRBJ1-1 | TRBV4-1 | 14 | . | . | TGCGCCAGCAGCCAAGGCAGTATGAACACTGAAGCTTTCTTT | CASSQGSMNTEAFF
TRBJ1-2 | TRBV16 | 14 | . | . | TGTGCCAGCAGCCAATCGAGCCCCTCTGGAGGCTACACCTTC | CASSQSSPSGGYTF
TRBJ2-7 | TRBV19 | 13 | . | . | TGTGCCAGTAGTATCTTGTGGGGGGACGAGCAGTACTTC | CASSILWGDEQYF
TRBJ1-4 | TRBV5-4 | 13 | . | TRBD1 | TGTGCCAGTACAGGACAGGGAGATGAAAAACTGTTTTTT | CASTGQGDEKLFF
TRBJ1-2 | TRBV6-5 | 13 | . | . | TGTGCCAGCAGTTACCGGTCAGACAGTGGCTACACCTTC | CASSYRSDSGYTF
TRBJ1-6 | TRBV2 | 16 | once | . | TGTGCCAGCGGATGGACGGAGAGCTCCTATAATTCACCCCTCCACTTT | CASGWTESSYNSPLHF
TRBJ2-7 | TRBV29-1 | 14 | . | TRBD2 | TGCAGCGTTGGGGGTAGCGGGTTCTCCTACGAGCAGTACTTC | CSVGGSGFSYEQYF
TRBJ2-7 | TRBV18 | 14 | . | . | TGTGCCAGCTCACCAGGGTTGGGCTCCTACGAGCAGTACTTC | CASSPGLGSYEQYF
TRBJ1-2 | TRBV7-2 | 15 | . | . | TGTGCCAGCAGCTCCCAAACCTTCTCTAACTATGGCTACACCTTC | CASSSQTFSNYGYTF
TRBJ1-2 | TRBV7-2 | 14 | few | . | TGTGCCAGCAGCTTAGGGCCTCAGGGTAGAGGCTACACCTTC | CASSLGPQGRGYTF
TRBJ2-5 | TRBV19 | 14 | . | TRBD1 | TGTGCCAGTAGTGCACAGGGGGCGTCGGAGACCCAGTACTTC | CASSAQGASETQYF
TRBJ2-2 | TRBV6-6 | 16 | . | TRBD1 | TGTGCCAGCAGTTCAAGACAGGGGGCGGTCACCGGGGAGCTGTTTTTT | CASSSRQGAVTGELFF